This TCR beta chain was profiled in a study of regulatory T cells in long-lasting Graves disease. The TCR beta library used iRepertoire HTBI primers with Arm-PCR amplification of CDR3. Using its own MiXCR run on the multiplex PCR reads, TCRdb lists one record per CDR3 protein. The sample lists about 380,000 distinct CDR3 sequences, roughly a sixth seen once, with about a fifth in the top ten. Time point of the sample: newly diagnosed GD, antithyroid drugs for less than 3 months. There was RNA extracted from PBMCs, and the TCR library was made from it. Recruitment took place at an endocrinology department in Xi'an, China. Regarding the study as a whole: Relative to new patients (roughly 1,000), persistent patients exhibited greater sharing of public clonotypes (approximately 2,800). Favoring TRBV28, TRBJ1-2 and TRBJ2-5 was a feature seen in persistent disease.

Looked up from germline, CDR1 is LNHDA and CDR2 is SQIVND (reference sequence). The CDR3 totals 14 residues. V dropped 4 bases and J dropped 5 bases, with 15 bases sitting between them. This clonotype was counted a few times. Its antigen remains unidentified. The sample in question was peripheral blood mononuclear cells (PBMCs), obtained at new diagnosis, from a patient treated with antithyroid drugs. This rearrangement joins TRBV19 to TRBJ2-7; possibly TRBD1 for D (5 bases). The sequence was obtained from a female donor with Graves disease. CDR3 nucleotide sequence: TGTGCCAGTAGTACCCTGACACCCAGGGACGAGCAGTACTTC. This codes for CASSTLTPRDEQYF.